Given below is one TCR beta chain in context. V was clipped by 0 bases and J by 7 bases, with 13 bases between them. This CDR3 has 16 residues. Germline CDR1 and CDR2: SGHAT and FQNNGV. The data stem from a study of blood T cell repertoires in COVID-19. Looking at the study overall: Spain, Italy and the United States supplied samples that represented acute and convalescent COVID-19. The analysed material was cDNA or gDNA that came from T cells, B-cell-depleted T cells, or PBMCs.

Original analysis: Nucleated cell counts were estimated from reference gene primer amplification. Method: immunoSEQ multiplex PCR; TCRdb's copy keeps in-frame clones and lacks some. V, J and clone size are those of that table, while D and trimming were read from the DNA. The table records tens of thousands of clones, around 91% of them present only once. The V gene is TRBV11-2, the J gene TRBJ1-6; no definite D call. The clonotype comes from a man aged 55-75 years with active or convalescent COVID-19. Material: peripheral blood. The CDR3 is CASSLDLSLTNSPLHF. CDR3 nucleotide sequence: TGTGCCAGCAGCTTAGATCTGAGCCTAACCAATTCACCCCTCCACTTT. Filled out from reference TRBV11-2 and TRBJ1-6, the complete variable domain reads EAGVAQSPRYKIIEKRQSVAFWCNPISGHATLYWYQQILGQGPKLLIQFQNNGVVDDSQLPKDRFSAERLKGVDSTLKIQPAKLEDSAVYLCASSLDLSLTNSPLHFGNGTRLTVT.